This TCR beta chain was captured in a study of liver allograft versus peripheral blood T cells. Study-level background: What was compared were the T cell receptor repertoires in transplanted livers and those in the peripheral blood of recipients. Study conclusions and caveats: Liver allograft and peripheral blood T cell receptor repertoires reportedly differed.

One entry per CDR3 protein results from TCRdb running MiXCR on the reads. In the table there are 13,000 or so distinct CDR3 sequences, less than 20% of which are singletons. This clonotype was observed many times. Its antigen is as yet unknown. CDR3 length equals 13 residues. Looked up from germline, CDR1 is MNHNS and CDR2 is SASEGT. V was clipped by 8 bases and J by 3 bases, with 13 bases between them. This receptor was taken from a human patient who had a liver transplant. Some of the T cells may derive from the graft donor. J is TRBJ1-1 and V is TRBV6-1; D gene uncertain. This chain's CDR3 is CASREEGDTEAFF. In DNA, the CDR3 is TGTGCCAGCCGGGAGGAGGGCGACACTGAAGCTTTCTTT.